The source of this T cell receptor beta chain is a study of naive and memory T cell subsets. Two oligonucleotides, mixed equimolar, formed the beta constant-region primer covering TRBC1 and TRBC2. Each CDR3 protein gets one entry after TCRdb re-called the UMI-ligation and nested PCR reads with MiXCR. The table includes 120,000 to 150,000 distinct CDR3 sequences, about a sixth detected once. The CDR3 extends over 15 amino acids. V was clipped by 3 bases and J by 3 bases, with 12 bases between them. In germline, CDR1 is KGHSH, CDR2 LQKENI. Sequenced material: naive CD4+ T cells from blood. This receptor was identified in a human donor in good health. The rearrangement joins TRBV18 to TRBJ1-5; no clear D. Here the CDR3 reads CASSPREVDNQPQHF. The CDR3 coding sequence is TGTGCCAGCTCACCCCGGGAAGTCGACAATCAGCCCCAGCATTTT.